This is a list of T cell receptor beta chains from one sample in a study of cytomegalovirus exposure and HLA in healthy donors. The table came from immunoSEQ multiplex PCR; TCRdb's copy has only in-frame clones and leaves some out. The sample has 150,000 to 200,000 clones, roughly 83% seen once. The sequenced material came from PBMCs. These receptors originate from a boy between 10 and 17 years old in good health and CMV-seronegative. The CDR3 runs from the conserved cysteine through the conserved F or W. A D gene is named only where the DNA matches it firmly. Clone size is not always given. Where it is, it says once, few, many or a class for expanded clones.

clone_size d_call j_call v_call cdr3_nt cdr3_aa
. TRBD1 TRBJ1-1 TRBV30 TGTGCCTGGAACAGGGGCCCGAACACTGAAGCTTTCTTT CAWNRGPNTEAFF
. TRBD1 TRBJ2-3 TRBV9 TGTGCCAGCAGCGTAGGGGGCGGACAGGTAATCACAGATACGCAGTATTTT CASSVGGGQVITDTQYF
. TRBD1 TRBJ1-1 TRBV2 TGTGCCAGCAGTGTTACCGGGACAGGGTTGGTCACTGAAGCTTTCTTT CASSVTGTGLVTEAFF
. TRBD1 TRBJ2-7 TRBV9 TGTGCCAGCAGCCCACGGACAGGGGGATACGAGCAGTACTTC CASSPRTGGYEQYF
. . TRBJ1-2 TRBV15 TGTGCCACCAGCCCCCGGTTGTCGGATGGCTACACCTTC CATSPRLSDGYTF
few . TRBJ1-6 TRBV27 TGTGCCAGCAGCCCGAGCTCCTATAATTCACCCCTCCACTTT CASSPSSYNSPLHF
. . TRBJ1-1 TRBV6-5 TGTGCCAGCAGTTACGCGGTGCCGAACACTGAAGCTTTCTTT CASSYAVPNTEAFF
. TRBD1 TRBJ1-3 TRBV27 TGTGCCAGCTCCCCCAGGGGGAGTTGGGACACCATATATTTT CASSPRGSWDTIYF
. . TRBJ2-3 TRBV9 TGTGCCAGCAGCGGGGGACTCCAAGGTACGCAGTATTTT CASSGGLQGTQYF
. TRBD1 TRBJ1-6 TRBV6-5 TGTGCCAGCAGTTACTATAGGGACAGCCCTGGTTCACCCCTCCACTTT CASSYYRDSPGSPLHF
once TRBD1 TRBJ1-3 TRBV2 TGTGCCAGCAGTGGGGACAGGGGCTCTGGAAACACCATATATTTT CASSGDRGSGNTIYF
. . TRBJ2-1 TRBV9 TGTGCCAGCAGGTCATATGGGGCGGCCAAAGAATACAATGAGCAGTTCTTC CASRSYGAAKEYNEQFF